Listed below are T cell receptor beta chains from one sample, sequenced in a study of shared clonotypes between healthy human individuals. Generated by immunoSEQ multiplex PCR, the TCRdb table keeps only in-frame clones and is missing some. The sample yields roughly 2.1 million clones, about 93% seen once. Input material: naive CD8+ T cells from PBMCs. These receptors were collected from a man between 18 and 35 years old in good health. Some clones in this sample may be carry-over from other donors' samples. The CDR3 runs from the conserved cysteine through the conserved F or W. The D gene is left open where the match is weak. The size of a clone is reported for some rows only, either as once, few or many, or as a class for expanded clones.

D	V	J	size	DNA	CDR3
TRBD1	TRBV14	TRBJ1-2	-	TGTGCCAGCAGCCAAGAGGACAGGGTCTACCATGGCTACACCTTC	CASSQEDRVYHGYTF
-	TRBV10-3	TRBJ2-6	-	TGTGCCATCAGTGAGTCTCGAACTGTCACTGGGGCCAACGTCCTGACTTTC	CAISESRTVTGANVLTF
-	TRBV28	TRBJ1-5	-	TGTGCCAGCAGTTTAGGACCCTCCAATCAGCCCCAGCATTTT	CASSLGPSNQPQHF
TRBD1	TRBV19	TRBJ2-7	-	TGTGCCAGTAGTTGGGGACAGAGCTCCTACGAGCAGTACTTC	CASSWGQSSYEQYF
-	TRBV19	TRBJ2-3	-	TGTGCCAGTAGCCCACGAGGGGAGGTTCTAGATACGCAGTATTTT	CASSPRGEVLDTQYF
-	TRBV28	TRBJ2-2	-	TGTGCCAGCAGTTCCTGGAAGGGTTCGGGGGAGCTGTTTTTT	CASSSWKGSGELFF
TRBD2	TRBV7-9	TRBJ2-1	-	TGTGCCAGCAGCTCGGATGAGTGGGAGGGCTTGAATGAGCAGTTCTTC	CASSSDEWEGLNEQFF
-	TRBV7-6	TRBJ1-1	-	TGTGCCAGCAGCGAGCGGACAGACGGAAACACTGAAGCTTTCTTT	CASSERTDGNTEAFF
TRBD2	TRBV11-2	TRBJ2-1	-	TGTGCCAGCAGCTTCGGCGGGAGCAATGAGCAGTTCTTC	CASSFGGSNEQFF
TRBD2	TRBV4-2	TRBJ2-7	-	TGTGCCAGCAGCCAGGCTGAAGCGGGAACGTACGAGCAGTACTTC	CASSQAEAGTYEQYF
-	TRBV19	TRBJ2-7	-	TGTGCCAGTAGTATAGATGGTGGACCATACTACGAGCAGTACTTC	CASSIDGGPYYEQYF
-	TRBV15	TRBJ1-1	once	TGTGCCACCAGCAGAGATCTGGCCCTTTTGAACACTGAAGCTTTCTTT	CATSRDLALLNTEAFF
-	TRBV4-3	TRBJ2-1	-	TGCGCCAGCAGCCAAGAACCGGGGAATGAGCAGTTCTTC	CASSQEPGNEQFF
-	TRBV6-4	TRBJ2-3	-	TGTGCCAGCAGTGGCCTAGGAGCCCTTTTCACAGATACGCAGTATTTT	CASSGLGALFTDTQYF
TRBD1	TRBV30	TRBJ2-5	-	TGTGCCTGGAGTGTATGGACAGGGGAAGGGGGTTCCCAAGAGACCCAGTACTTC	CAWSVWTGEGGSQETQYF
-	TRBV7-9	TRBJ2-6	-	TGTGCCAGCAGCTTTGGAGGGGTTGGGGCCAACGTCCTGACTTTC	CASSFGGVGANVLTF
TRBD1	TRBV28	TRBJ2-7	-	TGTGCCAGCAGAGGGACAGGGATCTACGAGCAGTACTTC	CASRGTGIYEQYF
TRBD2	TRBV7-2	TRBJ2-1	-	TGTGCCAGCAGCTTAGTACTCGGGGGACTACCCTACAATGAGCAGTTCTTC	CASSLVLGGLPYNEQFF
-	TRBV5-1	TRBJ2-3	-	TGCGCCAGCAGCTCAGAAACAGATACGCAGTATTTT	CASSSETDTQYF
-	TRBV30	TRBJ1-2	-	TGTGCCTGGATGCCCCCTGGACAGATCCACTATGGCTACACCTTC	CAWMPPGQIHYGYTF
-	TRBV27	TRBJ2-7	-	TGTGCCAGCAGTTTAGGTACAGGCTCCTACGAGCAGTACTTC	CASSLGTGSYEQYF
TRBD2	TRBV27	TRBJ2-7	-	TGTGCCAGCAGACCGGGACTAGCCTCGTACGAGCAGTACTTC	CASRPGLASYEQYF
TRBD2	TRBV28	TRBJ2-1	-	TGTGCCAGCAGTAAGGGACTACCGGAGTGGGATGAGCAGTTCTTC	CASSKGLPEWDEQFF
TRBD2	TRBV5-1	TRBJ2-1	-	TGCGCCAGCAAAAGTAGCGGGAGGATGAATGAGCAGTTCTTC	CASKSSGRMNEQFF
TRBD2	TRBV4-3	TRBJ2-1	-	TGCGCCAGCAGCCAGGGGAATCTAGCGGGAGGCAATGAGCAGTTCTTC	CASSQGNLAGGNEQFF
-	TRBV6-1	TRBJ2-7	-	TGTGCCAGCAGTGAAGTTTCGGGGAGGAGCTCCTACGAGCAGTACTTC	CASSEVSGRSSYEQYF
TRBD1	TRBV10-2	TRBJ2-3	-	TGCGCCAACTCGCCCCTGGACAGGGCTAGCACAGATACGCAGTATTTT	CANSPLDRASTDTQYF
-	TRBV7-9	TRBJ1-2	once	TGTGCCAGCAGCTTGATCCCTTGGCAGAATGGCTACACCTTC	CASSLIPWQNGYTF
-	TRBV28	TRBJ2-1	once	TGTGCCAGCAGTTTTGTGGGGGACCGCGCGCGGGAGCAGTTCTTC	CASSFVGDRAREQFF
-	TRBV7-2	TRBJ1-1	-	TGTGCCAGCAGCCGGCCGAGGGCTCTCTTCGTCATGAACACTGAAGCTTTCTTT	CASSRPRALFVMNTEAFF
-	TRBV7-8	TRBJ1-4	-	TGTGCCAGCACCGTACTCCCTCCCCCGGCAACTAATGAAAAACTGTTTTTT	CASTVLPPPATNEKLFF
-	TRBV6-5	TRBJ1-2	once	TGTGCCAGCAGTGGGGAAGACAGAAACTATGGCTACACCTTC	CASSGEDRNYGYTF
TRBD2	TRBV29-1	TRBJ2-1	once	TGCAGCGTTGACGGCGGGGGGGTTAGCTCCTACAATGAGCAGTTCTTC	CSVDGGGVSSYNEQFF
TRBD2	TRBV5-1	TRBJ2-2	-	TGCGCCAGCAGCTGGCCGACTAGCGGGAGCTATGGGGCCGGGGAGCTGTTTTTT	CASSWPTSGSYGAGELFF
-	TRBV15	TRBJ1-3	once	TGTGCCACCAGCAGAGGCGTGGGAGGGACTGGAAACACCATATATTTT	CATSRGVGGTGNTIYF
-	TRBV4-1	TRBJ2-1	-	TGCGCCAGCAGCCTAGGGGTGCCAGCACCCTACAATGAGCAGTTCTTC	CASSLGVPAPYNEQFF
-	TRBV2	TRBJ1-2	-	TGTGCCAGCAGTGAAGGTGTATGGGGGGCTGGAGGCTACACCTTC	CASSEGVWGAGGYTF
TRBD1	TRBV29-1	TRBJ1-2	few	TGCAGCTTCAGGGGGCGGGGGGTGAACTTCTATGGCTACACCTTC	CSFRGRGVNFYGYTF
TRBD1	TRBV14	TRBJ2-3	-	TGTGCCAGCAGCCTTAACAGGGGGCCACCAGATACGCAGTATTTT	CASSLNRGPPDTQYF
TRBD1	TRBV6-1	TRBJ2-5	-	TGTGCCAGCCGTAACCGGGACAGAAATAGCGAGACCCAGTACTTC	CASRNRDRNSETQYF
TRBD1	TRBV7-8	TRBJ2-3	-	TGTGCCAGCAGCTTACCACACCGGGACAGGGGCACAGATACGCAGTATTTT	CASSLPHRDRGTDTQYF
-	TRBV6-5	TRBJ2-5	once	TGTGCCAGCAGTGGCTCGAAACAGGGTTTGGAGACCCAGTACTTC	CASSGSKQGLETQYF
-	TRBV9	TRBJ2-3	-	TGTGCCAGCAGCCCACTCCTAGCCTTCACAGATACGCAGTATTTT	CASSPLLAFTDTQYF
-	TRBV5-4	TRBJ2-7	-	TGTGCCAGCAGCTTTGAACGCCTAGGGAACTACGAGCAGTACTTC	CASSFERLGNYEQYF
-	TRBV7-9	TRBJ2-1	-	TGTGCCAGCAGCAGTCGGACAGTCCTCTTCAATGAGCAGTTCTTC	CASSSRTVLFNEQFF
-	TRBV14	TRBJ2-7	-	TGTGCCAGCAGCCCCTCTGGTGGGAGCCACGAGCAGTACTTC	CASSPSGGSHEQYF
TRBD1	TRBV19	TRBJ2-7	-	TGTGCCAGTAGTATGGGACAGGGGGCTGGCTACGAGCAGTACTTC	CASSMGQGAGYEQYF
-	TRBV7-9	TRBJ2-7	-	TGTGCCAGCAGCTTGGGCGAGACCTTTTCCTACGAGCAGTACTTC	CASSLGETFSYEQYF
-	TRBV27	TRBJ2-7	-	TGTGCCAGCAGTTTAGCCGGGGCCTCCTACGAGCAGTACTTC	CASSLAGASYEQYF
TRBD1	TRBV15	TRBJ1-2	once	TGTGCCACCAGCAGAGATCCTCGGGGACAGGGCTATGGCTACACCTTC	CATSRDPRGQGYGYTF
-	TRBV27	TRBJ1-1	-	TGTGCCAGCAGCACCACAGTTAACACTGAAGCTTTCTTT	CASSTTVNTEAFF
-	TRBV4-2	TRBJ2-7	-	TGTGCCAGCAGCCAAGAGTCTGTAAGTACTGAAACCTACGAGCAGTACTTC	CASSQESVSTETYEQYF
-	TRBV9	TRBJ2-2	-	TGTGCCAGCAGCGGTACCGGGGAGCTGTTTTTT	CASSGTGELFF
-	TRBV28	TRBJ2-5	-	TGTGCCAGCAGTTTGATTTTGGGCAGGGAGGAGACCCAGTACTTC	CASSLILGREETQYF
-	TRBV7-3	TRBJ2-2	-	TGTGCCAGCAGCTTACCCGCCTTTCCTAGGACTCAAAATACCGGGGAGCTGTTTTTT	CASSLPAFPRTQNTGELFF
TRBD1	TRBV28	TRBJ1-2	-	TGTGCCAGCAGTTTTGGTGGACAGGGGGCCGACTATGGCTACACCTTC	CASSFGGQGADYGYTF